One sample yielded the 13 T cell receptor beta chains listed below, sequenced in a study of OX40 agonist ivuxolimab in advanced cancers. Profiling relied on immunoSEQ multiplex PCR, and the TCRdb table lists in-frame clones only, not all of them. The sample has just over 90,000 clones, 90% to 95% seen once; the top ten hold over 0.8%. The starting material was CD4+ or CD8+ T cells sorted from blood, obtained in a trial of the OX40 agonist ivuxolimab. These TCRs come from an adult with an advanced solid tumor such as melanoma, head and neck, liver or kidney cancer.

CDR3 sequence reads: CASSQSIGCWKTEAFF. CDR3 coding DNA: TGCGCCAGCAGTCAATCGATTGGGTGTTGGAAGACTGAAGCTTTCTTT. The chain carries TRBV23-1 and TRBJ1-1; no clear D gene. TRBV23-1 is noted as an ORF with a role that remains uncertain. V gave up 0 bases and J gave up 5 bases, with 16 bases separating them. The CDR3 is made up of 16 amino acids.

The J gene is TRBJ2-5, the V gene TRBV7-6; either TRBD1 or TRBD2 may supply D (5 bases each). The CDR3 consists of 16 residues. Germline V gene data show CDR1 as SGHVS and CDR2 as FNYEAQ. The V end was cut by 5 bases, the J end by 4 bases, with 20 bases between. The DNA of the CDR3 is TGTGCCAGCAGCCGAGGGGTGCAGGGTAAGGGAGAGACCCAGTACTTC. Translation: CASSRGVQGKGETQYF.

CDR3: CASSLGPGSAYEQYF. The CDR3 DNA sequence: TGTGCCAGCAGCTTAGGCCCAGGGTCGGCCTACGAGCAGTACTTC. The chain joins TRBV7-6 to TRBJ2-7; maybe TRBD1 (5 bases). The ends were cut back, 1 base at V and 2 bases at J, with 12 bases in the middle. This CDR3 has 15 amino acids. Germline V gene sequence: CDR1 SGHVS, CDR2 FNYEAQ.

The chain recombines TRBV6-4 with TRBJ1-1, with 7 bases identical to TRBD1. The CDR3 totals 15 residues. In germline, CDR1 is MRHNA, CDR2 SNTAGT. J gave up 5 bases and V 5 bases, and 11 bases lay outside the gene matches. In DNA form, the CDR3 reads TGTGCCAGCAGTAGGGAGGGGGCGCGTGGAACTGAAGCTTTCTTT. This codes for CASSREGARGTEAFF.

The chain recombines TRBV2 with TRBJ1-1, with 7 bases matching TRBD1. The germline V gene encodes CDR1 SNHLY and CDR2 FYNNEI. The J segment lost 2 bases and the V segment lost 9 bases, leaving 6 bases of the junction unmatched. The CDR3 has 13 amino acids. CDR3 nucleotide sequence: TGTGCCAGTATCAGACAGGGTAACACTGAAGCTTTCTTT. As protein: CASIRQGNTEAFF.

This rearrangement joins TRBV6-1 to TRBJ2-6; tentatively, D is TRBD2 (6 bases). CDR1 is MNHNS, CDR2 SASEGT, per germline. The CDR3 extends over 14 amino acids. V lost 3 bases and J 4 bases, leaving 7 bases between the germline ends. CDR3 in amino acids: CASSEGLGANVLTF. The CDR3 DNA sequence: TGTGCCAGCAGTGAGGGACTCGGGGCCAACGTCCTGACTTTC.

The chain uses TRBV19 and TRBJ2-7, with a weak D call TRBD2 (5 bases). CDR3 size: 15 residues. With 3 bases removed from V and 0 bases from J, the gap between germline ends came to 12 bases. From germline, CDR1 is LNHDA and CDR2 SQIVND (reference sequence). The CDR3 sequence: CASSMETLASYEQYF. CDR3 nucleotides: TGTGCCAGTAGTATGGAGACGCTAGCCTCCTACGAGCAGTACTTC.

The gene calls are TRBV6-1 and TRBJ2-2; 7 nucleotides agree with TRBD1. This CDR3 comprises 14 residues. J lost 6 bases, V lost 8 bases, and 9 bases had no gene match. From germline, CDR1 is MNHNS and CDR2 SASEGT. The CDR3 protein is CASRQGLGSGELFF. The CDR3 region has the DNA TGTGCCAGCCGACAGGGTTTGGGATCCGGGGAGCTGTTTTTT.

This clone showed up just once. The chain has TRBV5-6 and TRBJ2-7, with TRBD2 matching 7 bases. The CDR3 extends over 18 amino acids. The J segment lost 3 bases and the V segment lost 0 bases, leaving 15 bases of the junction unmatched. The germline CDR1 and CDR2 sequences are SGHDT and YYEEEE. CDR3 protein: CASSLGGLYAGVVYEQYF. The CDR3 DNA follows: TGTGCCAGCAGCTTGGGGGGCTTGTATGCGGGAGTCGTCTACGAGCAGTACTTC.

CDR3 sequence (DNA): TGTGCCAGCAGCTTAAGGAGACTAGCGGGATCCAATGAGCAGTTCTTC. Protein: CASSLRRLAGSNEQFF. V gene TRBV7-8 combines with J gene TRBJ2-1; 11 bases align to TRBD2. CDR1 SGHVS and CDR2 FQNEAQ come from the germline V gene. The CDR3 runs to 16 residues. Trimming took 2 bases from V and 6 from J; bases not matched to a gene: 6.

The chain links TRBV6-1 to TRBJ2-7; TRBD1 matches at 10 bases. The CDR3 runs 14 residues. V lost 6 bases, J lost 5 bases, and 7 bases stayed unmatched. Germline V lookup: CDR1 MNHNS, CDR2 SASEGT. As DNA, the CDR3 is TGTGCCAGCAGAATGGACAGGGGGGCTAACGAGCAGTACTTC. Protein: CASRMDRGANEQYF.

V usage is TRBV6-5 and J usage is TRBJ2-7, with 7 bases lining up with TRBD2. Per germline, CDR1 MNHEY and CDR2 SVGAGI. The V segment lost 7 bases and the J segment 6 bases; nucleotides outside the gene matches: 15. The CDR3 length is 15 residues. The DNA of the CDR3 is TGTGCCAGCATTAATCTAGCGGCGGGTAAAGGCGAGCAGTACTTC. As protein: CASINLAAGKGEQYF.

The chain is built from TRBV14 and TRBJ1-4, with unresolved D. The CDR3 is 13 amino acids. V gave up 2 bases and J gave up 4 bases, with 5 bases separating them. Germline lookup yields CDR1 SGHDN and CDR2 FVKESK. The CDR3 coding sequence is TGTGCCAGCAGCCAACAGATTAATGAAAAACTGTTTTTT. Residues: CASSQQINEKLFF.